The T cell receptor (beta chain) described here comes from a study of Ad26.COV2.S vaccination and SARS-CoV-2 variants. TCRdb's copy holds only in-frame clones and misses some; the assay was immunoSEQ multiplex PCR. The top ten hold 9.5% to 15% of the sample, which has about 440,000 clones, around 85% seen once. CDR1 is SGHTA, CDR2 FQGNSA, per germline. The CDR3 consists of 16 residues. Trimming took 2 bases from V and 2 from J; bases not matched to a gene: 6. Regarding treatment: some 20 received Ad26.COV2.S at low or high dose, single or two shots; 5 received placebo; per-sample allocation not given. Samples were taken on day 63 after the first vaccine or placebo injection.

This sequence was found in a person aged 18-65 years who received the Ad26.COV2.S COVID-19 vaccine or a placebo. The source was peripheral blood, collected in a trial of Ad26.COV2.S vaccine versus placebo. The chain uses TRBV7-2 and TRBJ2-7; the match to TRBD2 covers 10 bases. The CDR3 DNA follows: TGTGCCAGCAGCTTATTCCGCCTAGCGGGAGCCTACGAGCAGTACTTC. It translates to CASSLFRLAGAYEQYF.